One sample yielded the 30 T cell receptor beta chains listed below, sequenced in a study of T cell clonality in common variable immunodeficiency. The method was immunoSEQ multiplex PCR; TCRdb's version includes in-frame clones alone and lacks a portion of them. The specimen has over 40,000 clones, none found just once. The material sequenced was peripheral blood mononuclear cells. The receptors stem from a person aged 18 to 75 in good health.

This clone was picked up many times. The read gets to within 3 residues of the CDR3 end, and the germline J gene fills in the rest. This chain uses TRBV11-3 with TRBJ2-7; 7 nucleotides line up with TRBD1. Germline V lookup: CDR1 SGHNT, CDR2 YENEEA. V lost 5 bases, J lost 4 bases, and 5 bases stayed unmatched. This CDR3 is 13 amino acids long. The covered CDR3 bases are TGTGCCAGCAGCCACTCACAGGGGTACGAG. Translating it yields CASSHSQGYE. The whole CDR3 region reads CASSHSQGYEQYF.

This clone was picked up many times. The CDR3 end is not reached by the read, which stops 3 residues before it; the germline J gene fills it in. V is TRBV5-1 and J is TRBJ1-2; TRBD1 might be the D (5 bases). V lost 4 bases and J lost 4, with 11 bases in between. From germline, CDR1 is SGHRS and CDR2 YFSETQ. The CDR3 contains 13 residues. CDR3 protein: CASSQADSYGYTF. Partial CDR3 DNA: TGCGCCAGCAGCCAGGCAGACAGCTATGGC.

This clone was found many times. The DNA ends 3 residues before the CDR3 does, and the rest of the CDR3 is filled in from the germline J gene. The J gene is TRBJ1-2, the V gene TRBV5-5; TRBD1 is a possible D gene (6 bases). This CDR3 is built from 13 residues. V gave up 4 bases and J gave up 4 bases, with 11 bases separating them. Germline CDR1 reads SGHKS; CDR2 reads YYEKEE (reference sequence). The part of the CDR3 DNA that was read is TGTGCCAGCAGCCGGGACAACGTCTATGGC. As protein: CASSRDNVYG. In full, the CDR3 reads CASSRDNVYGYTF.

This clone was recorded at least ten times. CDR3 bases read: TGTGCCAGCTCACCACCCGGACAAACAATCCTCTCTGGGGCCAACGTC. Translated: CASSPPGQTILSGANV. The whole CDR3 reads CASSPPGQTILSGANVLTF. The J gene is TRBJ2-6, the V gene TRBV18, with D possibly being TRBD1 (5 bases). The CDR3 extends 3 residues past the end of the read, so its final part is completed from the germline J gene. V was pared by 0 bases and J by 0 bases, with 15 bases between. There are 19 residues in the CDR3. Per germline, CDR1 KGHSH and CDR2 LQKENI.

Many counts were recorded for this clone. The CDR3 end lies 3 residues beyond the end of the read and is filled in from the germline J gene. The V gene is TRBV2, the J gene TRBJ1-2; 8 positions agree with TRBD1. V trimming: 6 bases; J trimming: 7 bases; junction bases outside the gene matches: 10. Germline V lookup: CDR1 SNHLY, CDR2 FYNNEI. The CDR3 is 14 residues long. This chain's CDR3 is CASSTRGRRGGYTF. The covered CDR3 bases are TGTGCCAGCAGCACCAGGGGGCGCAGAGGTGGC.

There are a few counts of this clone. The read falls 3 residues short of the CDR3 end, and the missing part is taken from the germline J gene. Distinct nucleotide sequences in the sample also encode this CDR3. This rearrangement joins TRBV7-9 to TRBJ1-1; 7 bases match TRBD1. The V and J ends lost 5 bases and 3 bases, in that order; junction bases with no gene match: 3. The CDR3 has 13 residues. The V gene's germline CDR1 is SEHNR and CDR2 FQNEAQ (reference sequence). CDR3 bases read: TGTGCCAGCAGCCCGCAGGGGGACACTGAA. Its translation: CASSPQGDTE. The complete CDR3 protein is CASSPQGDTEAFF.

This clone was observed a handful of times. The read falls 3 residues short of the CDR3 end, and the missing part is taken from the germline J gene. V is TRBV6-2 or TRBV6-3 and J is TRBJ1-1; D gene ambiguous. CDR1 is MNHEY, CDR2 SVGEGT, per germline. V was trimmed by 6 bases and J by 4 bases, leaving 15 bases between them. CDR3 length: 14 amino acids. The CDR3 is CASRKLSGLTEAFF. Partial CDR3 DNA: TGTGCCAGCAGGAAACTCTCCGGACTCACTGAA.

There are many counts of this clone. From the germline J gene comes the end of the CDR3, since the read stops 3 residues before it. This chain joins TRBV20-1 and TRBJ1-3; 7 bases agree with TRBD1. After removal of 4 bases from V and 6 bases from J, the junction contained 6 bases not matched to a gene. Per the germline V gene, CDR1 is DFQATT and CDR2 is SNEGSKA (reference sequence). The CDR3 covers 13 residues. The sequenced part of the CDR3 DNA is TGCAGTGCTAACAGACAGGGCAAAAACACC. This encodes CSANRQGKNT. The complete CDR3 reads CSANRQGKNTIYF.

Many counts were recorded for this clone. Read data end 3 residues before the CDR3 end; the end is taken from the germline J gene. The chain carries TRBV30 and TRBJ2-3; D gene ambiguous. Per the germline V gene, CDR1 is GTSNPN and CDR2 is SVGIG (reference sequence). This CDR3 is built from 15 residues. CDR3 in amino acids: CAWSGGTPYQETQYF. CDR3 bases read: TGTGCCTGGAGTGGAGGCACCCCTTACCAAGAGACG.

This clone was seen at least ten times. The read ends 3 residues early relative to the CDR3; the germline J gene fills the gap. The chain is built from TRBV5-6 and TRBJ2-5; unclear D gene. Trimming shortened V by 0 bases and J by 5 bases, and 5 bases separated the two germline ends. The CDR3 consists of 12 residues. The germline V gene has CDR1 SGHDT and CDR2 YYEEEE. The CDR3 bases that were read are TGTGCCAGCAGCTTGGAGGTGGAGACC. It specifies CASSLEVET. The complete CDR3 protein is CASSLEVETQYF.

This clone was picked up many times. The read finishes 3 residues shy of the CDR3 end, and the germline J gene is used to complete it. V usage is TRBV29-1 and J usage is TRBJ2-7, with D perhaps matching TRBD2 (6 bases). Germline loops: CDR1 SQVTM, CDR2 ANQGSEA. V gave up 2 bases and J gave up 3 bases, with 11 bases separating them. CDR3 length: 13 residues. CDR3 sequence reads: CSVERGTGYEQYF. CDR3 DNA, as far as it was read: TGCAGCGTTGAACGGGGGACCGGCTACGAG.

Ten or more counts support this clone. The read gets to within 3 residues of the CDR3 end, and the germline J gene fills in the rest. The chain joins TRBV4-2 to TRBJ2-2, with 9 bases fitting TRBD1. This CDR3 is 15 amino acids long. Germline CDR1 reads LGHNA; CDR2 reads YNFKEQ. J lost 7 bases, V lost 4 bases, and 7 bases had no gene match. CDR3 in amino acids: CASSPTGGGIGELFF. Incomplete CDR3 DNA: TGTGCCAGCAGCCCGACAGGGGGGGGCATCGGGGAG.

This clone has a count of ten or more. The read finishes 3 residues shy of the CDR3 end, and the germline J gene is used to complete it. The V gene is TRBV20-1, the J gene TRBJ2-3; 9 nucleotides align to TRBD2. Trimming at V came to 0 bases and at J to 6 bases, leaving 13 bases not matched to a gene. This CDR3 spans 17 amino acids. The germline gives CDR1 DFQATT, CDR2 SNEGSKA (reference sequence). Here the CDR3 reads CSARDLLAGRPGDTQYF. Partial CDR3 DNA: TGCAGTGCTAGAGATCTCCTAGCGGGGCGACCTGGTGATACG.

Comment on this clone: Read coverage stops 3 residues before the CDR3 terminus; the germline J gene supplies the remainder. The gene calls are TRBV2 and TRBJ1-4; 7 nucleotides match TRBD1. This CDR3 contains 14 residues. Germline V gives CDR1 SNHLY, CDR2 FYNNEI. The CDR3: CASSWTGDNSPLFF. CDR3 DNA, as far as it was read: TGTGCCAGCAGTTGGACAGGAGATAATTCACCA.

This clone was detected a few times. One base away lies a much larger clone, so this may be a sequencing read error. The CDR3 end falls 3 residues outside the read, so it is completed with the germline J gene. The chain is built from TRBV5-1 and TRBJ2-5, with 9 bases matching TRBD2. CDR1 is SGHRS, CDR2 YFSETQ, per germline. The CDR3 is 15 residues long. The CDR3 here is CASSLTRGGQDTQYF. CDR3 DNA (partial): TGCGCCAGCAGCTTGACGCGGGGGGGCCAAGATACC.

This clone was picked up many times. The read falls 3 residues short of the CDR3 end, and the missing part is taken from the germline J gene. The chain uses TRBV5-1 and TRBJ1-4, with 7 bases matching TRBD1. This CDR3 comprises 13 residues. CDR1 is SGHRS, CDR2 YFSETQ, per germline. CDR3 DNA, as far as it was read: TGCGCCAGCAGCTTGTCCACCGGGACAGAA. Its protein is CASSLSTGTE. The entire CDR3 reads CASSLSTGTELFF.

This clone came up many times. The read terminates 3 residues ahead of where the CDR3 ends, so the germline J gene completes it. V and J are TRBV6-2 or TRBV6-3 and TRBJ1-6; D gene uncertain. The V gene lost 0 bases and the J gene lost 10 bases, with 16 bases spanning the gap. The CDR3 extends over 16 amino acids. CDR1 and CDR2 (germline): MNHEY, SVGEGT. The CDR3 sequence: CASSYSAAALGSPLHF. CDR3 DNA, as far as it was read: TGTGCCAGCAGTTACTCGGCCGCGGCCCTCGGGTCACCC.

This clone was found many times. From the germline J gene comes the end of the CDR3, since the read stops 3 residues before it. The chain is built from TRBV30 and TRBJ2-5, with D possibly being TRBD1 (6 bases). The CDR3 sequence is 11 residues long. Germline V gene data show CDR1 as GTSNPN and CDR2 as SVGIG (reference sequence). The V gene lost 7 bases and the J gene lost 5 bases, with 11 bases spanning the gap. The CDR3 protein is CALDRGETQYF. CDR3 DNA (partial): TGTGCCTTGGACAGAGGGGAGACC.

Worth noting for this clone: Sequencing ends 3 residues short of the CDR3 end; the germline J gene provides the rest. The V call is TRBV2, the J call TRBJ2-2, with D possibly matching TRBD1 (5 bases). CDR1 is SNHLY, CDR2 FYNNEI, per germline. This CDR3 spans 14 amino acids. The CDR3 DNA, read in part, is TGTGCCAGCTACCAGGGATCTCCCCATGAAAAG. Translating gives CASYQGSPHEK. The whole CDR3 sequence reads CASYQGSPHEKLFF.

The sample holds many counts of this clone. With the read ending 3 residues before the CDR3 end, the germline J gene is used to fill in that end. This chain uses TRBV30 with TRBJ1-3; 7 bases are shared with TRBD1. J was trimmed by 3 bases and V by 0 bases; bases with no gene match: 5. CDR3 length: 15 residues. Germline values: CDR1 GTSNPN, CDR2 SVGIG (reference sequence). The CDR3 bases that were read are TGTGCCTGGAGTGTACAGGGGTCATTTGGAAACACC. This translates into CAWSVQGSFGNT. The full CDR3 is CAWSVQGSFGNTIYF.

This clone was seen at least ten times. The CDR3 end falls 3 residues outside the read, so it is completed with the germline J gene. V and J are TRBV10-3 and TRBJ2-6; no definite D call. Deletions cut 4 bases from V and 0 bases from J, with 4 bases between. Germline CDR1 reads ENHRY; CDR2 reads SYGVKD. CDR3 length: 14 residues. The CDR3 bases that were read are TGTGCCATCAGTGGAGCCTCTGGGGCCAACGTC. Translation: CAISGASGANV. The complete CDR3 reads CAISGASGANVLTF.

In this sample, this clone turned up many times. Read data end 3 residues before the CDR3 end; the end is taken from the germline J gene. This chain connects TRBV18 to TRBJ2-7, with a possible D match to TRBD1 (6 bases). The CDR3 contains 15 residues. V lost 2 bases, J lost 3 bases, and 14 bases lay in between. Germline V gives CDR1 KGHSH, CDR2 LQKENI. CDR3 sequence: CASSPGQPFSYEQYF. The sequenced CDR3 bases are TGTGCCAGCTCACCAGGACAGCCTTTCAGCTACGAG.

This clone was picked up many times. The read ends 3 residues before the CDR3 terminus; that terminus is restored from the germline J gene. The chain is built from TRBV7-8 and TRBJ1-1; D is uncertain. Germline V gives CDR1 SGHVS, CDR2 FQNEAQ. The CDR3 contains 15 residues. V was cut by 1 base and J by 0 bases, with 9 bases left in between. CDR3 in amino acids: CASSLGTVMNTEAFF. The CDR3 bases that were read are TGTGCCAGCAGCTTAGGGACTGTTATGAACACTGAA.

This clone was observed many times. The read stops 3 residues short of the end of the CDR3; the missing end is completed from the germline J gene. This rearrangement joins TRBV5-1 to TRBJ2-2, with 7 bases fitting TRBD1. CDR1 SGHRS and CDR2 YFSETQ come from the germline V gene. The CDR3 is made up of 15 amino acids. The CDR3 reads CASRHDRAPNEKLFF. CDR3 bases read: TGCGCCAGCAGACATGACAGGGCTCCTAATGAAAAG.

This clone was recorded many times. The CDR3 extends 3 residues past the end of the read, so its final part is completed from the germline J gene. This chain joins TRBV5-6 and TRBJ1-1; 7 positions match TRBD1. This CDR3 contains 15 residues. J was trimmed by 1 base and V by 0 bases; bases with no gene match: 3. Per germline, CDR1 SGHDT and CDR2 YYEEEE. CDR3 amino acids: CASSLGWTGNTEAFF. The CDR3 DNA, read in part, is TGTGCCAGCAGCTTGGGGTGGACAGGGAACACTGAA.

In its sample, this clone was seen a few times. With the read ending 3 residues before the CDR3 end, the germline J gene is used to fill in that end. The J gene is TRBJ2-3, the V gene TRBV5-5; 8 positions agree with TRBD1. Per the germline V gene, CDR1 is SGHKS and CDR2 is YYEKEE (reference sequence). CDR3 length: 14 amino acids. The CDR3 spells CASSQGAVNQPQYF. The CDR3 bases that were read are TGTGCCAGCAGCCAGGGGGCAGTAAATCAGCCG.

This clone has a count of ten or more. The observed sequence ends 3 residues before the CDR3 terminus, with the missing tail filled in from the germline J gene. The gene calls are TRBV18 and TRBJ2-1; D may be TRBD1 (6 bases). V lost 5 bases and J 9 bases, leaving 20 bases between the germline ends. Looked up from germline, CDR1 is KGHSH and CDR2 is LQKENI. This CDR3 is built from 15 residues. CDR3 DNA (partial): TGTGCCAGCTCAGGGTCCAGGGGAAGTTTGGGTGAG. Amino acid sequence: CASSGSRGSLGE. The full-length CDR3 reads as CASSGSRGSLGEQFF.

This clone was picked up many times. The read comes to an end 3 residues before the CDR3 does, leaving the germline J gene to fill in the end. The chain uses TRBV29-1 and TRBJ2-1, with 9 bases identical to TRBD1. Germline V lookup: CDR1 SQVTM, CDR2 ANQGSEA. V lost 1 base and J lost 9; bases outside the gene matches: 4. The CDR3 consists of 13 residues. The CDR3 DNA, read in part, is TGCAGCGTTGAAGTTCTGACAGGGGGTGAG. This sequence encodes CSVEVLTGGE. In full, the CDR3 reads CSVEVLTGGEQFF.

At least ten counts were recorded for this clone. Read sequence stops 3 residues before the CDR3 end, and the germline J gene provides the missing end. The J gene is TRBJ2-7, the V gene TRBV7-6; the match to TRBD1 covers 10 bases. Per germline, CDR1 SGHVS and CDR2 FNYEAQ. The CDR3 covers 14 residues. V lost 5 bases, J lost 6 bases, and 7 bases stayed unmatched. The CDR3 is CASSPRTGGTEQYF. The CDR3 bases that were read are TGTGCCAGCAGCCCCCGGACAGGGGGGACCGAG.

Ten or more counts support this clone. The read ends 3 residues early relative to the CDR3; the germline J gene fills the gap. The chain links TRBV7-2 to TRBJ2-1, with D maybe TRBD2 (7 bases). Germline CDR1 reads SGHTA; CDR2 reads FQGNSA. V was cut by 5 bases and J by 3 bases, with 14 bases left in between. CDR3 length: 15 residues. The CDR3 here is CASSLGGGLYNEQFF. The CDR3 bases that were read are TGTGCCAGCAGCCTAGGGGGGGGCCTCTACAATGAG. Full variable domain (remainder filled in from reference TRBV7-2 and TRBJ2-1): GAGVSQSPSNKVTEKGKDVELRCDPISGHTALYWYRQSLGQGLEFLIYFQGNSAPDKSGLPSDRFSAERTGGSVSTLTIQRTQQEDSAVYLCASSLGGGLYNEQFFGPGTRLTVL.